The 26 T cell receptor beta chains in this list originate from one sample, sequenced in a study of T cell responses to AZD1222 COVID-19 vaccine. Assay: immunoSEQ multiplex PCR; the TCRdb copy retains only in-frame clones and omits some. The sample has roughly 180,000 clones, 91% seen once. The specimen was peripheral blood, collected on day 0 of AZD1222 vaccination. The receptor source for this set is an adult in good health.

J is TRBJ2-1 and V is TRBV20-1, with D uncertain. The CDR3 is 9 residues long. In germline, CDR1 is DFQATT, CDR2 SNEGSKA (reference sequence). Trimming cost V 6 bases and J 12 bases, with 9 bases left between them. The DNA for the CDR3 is TGCAGTGCCCCCTCTCGGCAGTTCTTC. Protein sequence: CSAPSRQFF.

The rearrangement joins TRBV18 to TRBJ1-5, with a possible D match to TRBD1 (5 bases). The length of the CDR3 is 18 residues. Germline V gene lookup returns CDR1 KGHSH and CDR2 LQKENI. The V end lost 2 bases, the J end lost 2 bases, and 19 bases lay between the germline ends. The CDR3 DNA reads TGTGCCAGCTCACCATCCCGTTCGGAAACGGGGGGCAATCAGCCCCAGCATTTT. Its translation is CASSPSRSETGGNQPQHF.

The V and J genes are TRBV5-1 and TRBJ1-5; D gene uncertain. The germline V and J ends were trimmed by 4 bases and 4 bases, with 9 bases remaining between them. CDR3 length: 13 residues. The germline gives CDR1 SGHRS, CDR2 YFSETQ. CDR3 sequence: CASSPVGNQPQHF. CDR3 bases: TGCGCCAGCAGCCCGGTGGGTAATCAGCCCCAGCATTTT.

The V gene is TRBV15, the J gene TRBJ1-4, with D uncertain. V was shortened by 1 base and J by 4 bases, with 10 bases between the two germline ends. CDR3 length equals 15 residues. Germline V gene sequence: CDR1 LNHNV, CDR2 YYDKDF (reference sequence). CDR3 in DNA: TGTGCCACCAGCAGAGTCCCCAGAAGTAATGAAAAACTGTTTTTT. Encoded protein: CATSRVPRSNEKLFF.

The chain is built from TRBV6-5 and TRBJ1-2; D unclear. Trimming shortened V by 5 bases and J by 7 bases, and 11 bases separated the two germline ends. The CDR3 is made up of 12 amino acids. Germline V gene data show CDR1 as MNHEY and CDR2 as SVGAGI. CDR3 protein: CASSPRTRGYTF. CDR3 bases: TGTGCCAGCAGTCCTCGAACACGTGGCTACACCTTC.

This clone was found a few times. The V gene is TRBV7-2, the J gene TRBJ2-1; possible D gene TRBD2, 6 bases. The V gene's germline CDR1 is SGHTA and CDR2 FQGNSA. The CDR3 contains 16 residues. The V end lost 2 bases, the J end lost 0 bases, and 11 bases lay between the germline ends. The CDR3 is CASSLRLAASYNEQFF. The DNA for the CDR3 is TGTGCCAGCAGCTTACGATTAGCGGCCTCCTACAATGAGCAGTTCTTC.

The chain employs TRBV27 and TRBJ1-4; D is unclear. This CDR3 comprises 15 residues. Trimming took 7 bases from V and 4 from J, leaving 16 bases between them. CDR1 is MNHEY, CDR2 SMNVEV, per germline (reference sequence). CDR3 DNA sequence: TGTGCCAGCACTATGCTGTGGGGAGTTAATGAAAAACTGTTTTTT. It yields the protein CASTMLWGVNEKLFF. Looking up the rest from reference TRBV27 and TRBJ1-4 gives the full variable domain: EAQVTQNPRYLITVTGKKLTVTCSQNMNHEYMSWYRQDPGLGLRQIYYSMNVEVTDKGDVPEGYKVSRKEKRNFPLILESPSPNQTSLYFCASTMLWGVNEKLFFGSGTQLSVL.

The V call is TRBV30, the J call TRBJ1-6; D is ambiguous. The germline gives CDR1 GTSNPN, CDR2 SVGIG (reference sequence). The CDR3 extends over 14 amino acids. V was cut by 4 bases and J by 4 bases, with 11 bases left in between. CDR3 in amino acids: CAWIASGYNSPLHF. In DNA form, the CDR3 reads TGTGCCTGGATAGCGTCGGGGTATAATTCACCCCTCCACTTT.

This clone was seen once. This CDR3 is CASSLVQGTGELFF. For the CDR3, the DNA is TGTGCCAGCAGTTTGGTCCAGGGCACCGGGGAGCTGTTTTTT. The rearrangement links TRBV27 to TRBJ2-2; maybe TRBD1 (5 bases). Looked up from germline, CDR1 is MNHEY and CDR2 is SMNVEV (reference sequence). Between the trimmed V and J ends, which lost 3 bases and 4 bases, there was a span of 9 bases. This CDR3 spans 14 amino acids.

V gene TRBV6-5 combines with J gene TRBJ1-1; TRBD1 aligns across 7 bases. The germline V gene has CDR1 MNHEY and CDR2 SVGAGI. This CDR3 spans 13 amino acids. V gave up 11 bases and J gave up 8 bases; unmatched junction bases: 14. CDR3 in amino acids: CASNRGAGGEAFF. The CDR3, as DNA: TGTGCCTCGAACAGGGGCGCCGGGGGCGAAGCTTTCTTT.

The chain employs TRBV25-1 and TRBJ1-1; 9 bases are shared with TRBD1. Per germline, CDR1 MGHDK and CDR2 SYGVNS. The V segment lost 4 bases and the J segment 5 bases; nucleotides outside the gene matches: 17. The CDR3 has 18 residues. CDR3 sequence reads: CASSGRDRAGARLTEAFF. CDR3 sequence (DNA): TGTGCCAGCAGTGGCCGGGACAGGGCCGGGGCCCGATTGACTGAAGCTTTCTTT.

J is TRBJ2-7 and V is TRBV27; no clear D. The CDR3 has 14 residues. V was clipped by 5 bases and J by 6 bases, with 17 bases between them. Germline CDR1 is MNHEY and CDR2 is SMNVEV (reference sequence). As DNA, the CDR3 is TGTGCCAGCAGTCCTGAGGCGGAGCCTCTCGAGCAGTACTTC. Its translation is CASSPEAEPLEQYF.

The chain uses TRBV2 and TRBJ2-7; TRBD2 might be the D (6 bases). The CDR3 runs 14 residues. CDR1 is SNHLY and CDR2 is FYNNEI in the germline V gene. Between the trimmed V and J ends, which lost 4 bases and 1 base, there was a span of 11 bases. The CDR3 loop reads CASSAGDLSYEQYF. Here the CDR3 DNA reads TGTGCCAGCAGTGCCGGGGACTTATCCTACGAGCAGTACTTC.

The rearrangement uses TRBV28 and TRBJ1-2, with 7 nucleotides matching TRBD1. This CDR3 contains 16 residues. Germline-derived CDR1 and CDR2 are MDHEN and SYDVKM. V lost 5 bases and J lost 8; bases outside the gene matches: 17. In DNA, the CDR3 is TGTGCCAGCAGTAAGGCCCAGACAGGGACCATTCGGGGCTACACCTTC. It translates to CASSKAQTGTIRGYTF.

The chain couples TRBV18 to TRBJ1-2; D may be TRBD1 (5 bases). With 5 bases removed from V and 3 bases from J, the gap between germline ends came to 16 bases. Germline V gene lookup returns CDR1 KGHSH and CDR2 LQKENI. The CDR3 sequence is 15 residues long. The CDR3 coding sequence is TGTGCCAGCTCAGGCACACAGGATGGCGACTATGGCTACACCTTC. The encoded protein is CASSGTQDGDYGYTF.

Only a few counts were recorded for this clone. For the CDR3, the DNA is TGTGCCAGCAGTGCCTCCGGGACAGGGGGGTCACCCCTCCACTTT. Its translation is CASSASGTGGSPLHF. The rearrangement uses TRBV6-4 and TRBJ1-6; 11 bases line up with TRBD1. The CDR3 totals 15 residues. The germline V gene encodes CDR1 MRHNA and CDR2 SNTAGT. Trimming at V came to 4 bases and at J to 10 bases, leaving 6 bases not matched to a gene.

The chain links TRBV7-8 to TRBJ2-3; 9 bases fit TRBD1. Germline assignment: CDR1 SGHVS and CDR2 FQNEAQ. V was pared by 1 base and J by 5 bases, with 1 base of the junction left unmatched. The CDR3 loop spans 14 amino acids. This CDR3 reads CASSLGQGGDTQYF. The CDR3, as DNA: TGTGCCAGCAGCTTAGGACAGGGGGGAGATACGCAGTATTTT.

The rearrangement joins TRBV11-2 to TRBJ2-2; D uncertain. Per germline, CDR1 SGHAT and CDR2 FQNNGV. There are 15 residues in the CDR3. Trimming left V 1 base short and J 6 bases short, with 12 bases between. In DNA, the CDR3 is TGTGCCAGCAGCTTAGTTAGCTTCGAGTCCGGGGAGCTGTTTTTT. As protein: CASSLVSFESGELFF.

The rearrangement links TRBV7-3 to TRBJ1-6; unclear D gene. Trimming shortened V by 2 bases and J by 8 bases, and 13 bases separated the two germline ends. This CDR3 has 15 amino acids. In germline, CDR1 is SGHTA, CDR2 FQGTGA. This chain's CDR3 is CASSLSGWSDSPLHF. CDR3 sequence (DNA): TGTGCCAGCAGCTTATCGGGATGGTCAGATTCACCCCTCCACTTT.

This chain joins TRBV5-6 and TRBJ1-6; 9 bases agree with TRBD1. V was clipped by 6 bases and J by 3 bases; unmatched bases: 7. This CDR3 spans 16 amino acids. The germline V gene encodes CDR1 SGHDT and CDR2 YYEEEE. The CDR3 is CASTGTGLVYNSPLHF. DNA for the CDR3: TGTGCCAGCACTGGGACAGGGCTGGTCTATAATTCACCCCTCCACTTT.

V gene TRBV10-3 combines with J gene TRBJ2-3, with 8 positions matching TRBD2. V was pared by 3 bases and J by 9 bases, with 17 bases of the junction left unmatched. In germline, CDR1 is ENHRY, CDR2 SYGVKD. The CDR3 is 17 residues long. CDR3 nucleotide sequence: TGTGCCATCAGTGACTTTGTCTCCCAGCGGGGGTCCGGAACGCAGTATTTT. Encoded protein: CAISDFVSQRGSGTQYF.

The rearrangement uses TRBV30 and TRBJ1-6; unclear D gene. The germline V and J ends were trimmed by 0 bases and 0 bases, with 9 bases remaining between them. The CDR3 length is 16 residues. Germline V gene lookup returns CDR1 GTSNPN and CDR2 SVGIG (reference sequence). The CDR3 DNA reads TGTGCCTGGAGTGTTTTATCCAGCTCCTATAATTCACCCCTCCACTTT. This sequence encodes CAWSVLSSSYNSPLHF.

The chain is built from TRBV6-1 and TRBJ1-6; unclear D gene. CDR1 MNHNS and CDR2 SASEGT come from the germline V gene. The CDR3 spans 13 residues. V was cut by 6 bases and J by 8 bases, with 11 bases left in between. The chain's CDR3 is CASSSAVDSPLHF. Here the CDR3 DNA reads TGTGCCAGCAGCTCCGCGGTGGATTCACCCCTCCACTTT.

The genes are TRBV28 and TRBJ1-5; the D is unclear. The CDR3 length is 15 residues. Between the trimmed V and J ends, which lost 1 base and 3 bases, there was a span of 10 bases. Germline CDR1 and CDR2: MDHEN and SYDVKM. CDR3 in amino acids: CASSLLLRLNQPQHF. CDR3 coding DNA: TGTGCCAGCAGTTTATTACTGAGGCTCAATCAGCCCCAGCATTTT.

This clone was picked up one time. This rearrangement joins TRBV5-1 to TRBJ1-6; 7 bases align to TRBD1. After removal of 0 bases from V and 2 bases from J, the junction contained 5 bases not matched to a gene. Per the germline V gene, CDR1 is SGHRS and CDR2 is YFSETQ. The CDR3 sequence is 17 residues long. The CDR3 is CASSLDQGGAYNSPLHF. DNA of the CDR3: TGCGCCAGCAGCTTGGACCAGGGGGGCGCCTATAATTCACCCCTCCACTTT.

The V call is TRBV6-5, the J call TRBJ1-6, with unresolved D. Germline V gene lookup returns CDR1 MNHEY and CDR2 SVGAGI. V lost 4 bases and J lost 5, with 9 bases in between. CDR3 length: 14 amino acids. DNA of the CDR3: TGTGCCAGCAGTTCCCTCCAGCATAATTCACCCCTCCACTTT. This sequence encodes CASSSLQHNSPLHF.